This TCR beta chain was captured by sequencing in a study of blood T cell repertoires in COVID-19. Overall study context: COVID-19 samples, acute and convalescent, were from the United States, Italy and Spain. Nucleic acid was either cDNA or gDNA, and it came from T cells, B-cell-depleted T cells, or PBMCs.

This CDR3 is 13 amino acids long. Per germline, CDR1 LGHNT and CDR2 FRNRAP. V lost 8 bases and J lost 2; bases outside the gene matches: 2. In the study's own analysis: Counts of nucleated cells, estimated from reference gene primer amplification, were obtained. Assay: immunoSEQ multiplex PCR; the TCRdb copy retains only in-frame clones and omits some. The DNA gave D and trimming, while V, J and clone size come from that table. In the table there are approximately 20,000 clones, about three quarters of which are singletons. The sequence derives from a man in his 60s with active COVID-19. Sequences were obtained from peripheral blood. V is TRBV12-5 and J is TRBJ2-3, with 9 positions matching TRBD2. CDR3 sequence reads: CASWTSVTDTQYF. CDR3 DNA sequence: TGTGCTAGTTGGACTAGCGTCACAGATACGCAGTATTTT.